Following are 2 T cell receptor beta chains from one sample sequenced in a study of CD8 T cells in Susac syndrome. It was with random hexamers that roughly 0.45 to 1 ug RNA was reverse transcribed. MiXCR, applied by TCRdb to the immunoSEQ multiplex PCR reads, yields one record per CDR3 protein. The top ten clones hold roughly 0.13% of a sample with 150,000 to 200,000 distinct CDR3 sequences, 90% to 95% of them seen once. Sequences were obtained from CD4+ T cells from PBMCs. The receptor set was obtained from a human donor in good health.

The gene calls are TRBV25-1 and TRBJ2-7; 9 bases are a match to TRBD1. V gave up 6 bases and J gave up 4 bases; unmatched junction bases: 7. CDR3 length equals 14 residues. CDR1 is MGHDK and CDR2 is SYGVNS in the germline V gene. The CDR3 loop is CASSGTGSGYEQYF. The CDR3 DNA is TGTGCCAGCAGCGGGACAGGGTCTGGGTACGAGCAGTACTTC.

The genes are TRBV15 and TRBJ2-7, with TRBD1 matching over 11 bases. With 3 bases clipped from V and 4 bases from J, the junction kept 8 bases outside the gene matches. Germline loops: CDR1 LNHNV, CDR2 YYDKDF (reference sequence). The CDR3 is made up of 16 amino acids. The CDR3 DNA follows: TGTGCCACCAGCAGCCGGACAGGGGGCGGGGGGTACGAGCAGTACTTC. Encoded protein: CATSSRTGGGGYEQYF.